These T cell receptor beta chains were read from a single sample in a study of a mutant IDH1 vaccine in newly diagnosed glioma. Repertoires were generated with immunoSEQ multiplex PCR, while TCRdb's copy carries only in-frame clones and drops some. The data hold more than 25,000 clones, with about 77% observed a single time. No cognate antigen is known for these TCRs. Sample: PBMCs, taken from a glioma patient whose treatment included an IDH1 peptide vaccine. These receptors all come from a man aged 35-49 years with glioma. CDR3s include the opening cysteine and the closing phenylalanine or tryptophan. A D gene is named only where the DNA matches it firmly. Size values are once, few and many counts, or a class for expanded clones, and some rows have none.

>TRBV20-1|11|.|.|TRBJ2-1
CSARAGYEQFF
TGCAGTGCCAGGGCGGGCTATGAGCAGTTCTTC
>TRBV4-2|16|.|.|TRBJ2-2
CASSQDTGLNTGELFF
TGTGCCAGCAGCCAAGATACGGGACTCAACACCGGGGAGCTGTTTTTT
>TRBV19|14|few|.|TRBJ1-3
CASSIRESGNTIYF
TGTGCCAGTAGTATCAGGGAGTCTGGAAACACCATATATTTT
>TRBV7-9|11|few|.|TRBJ1-1
CASSFDTEAFF
TGTGCCAGCAGCTTTGACACTGAAGCTTTCTTT
>TRBV4-3|18|.|TRBD1|TRBJ1-6
CASSPFKDRPYANSPLHF
TGCGCCAGCAGCCCTTTTAAGGACAGGCCTTACGCCAATTCACCCCTCCACTTT
>TRBV11-2|14|.|TRBD2|TRBJ2-1
CASSRTSGRGEQFF
TGTGCCAGCAGCCGGACTAGCGGGAGAGGTGAGCAGTTCTTC
>TRBV18|16|few|.|TRBJ1-4
CASSKIEGGTNEKLFF
TGTGCCAGCTCAAAAATCGAGGGGGGCACTAATGAAAAACTGTTTTTT
>TRBV29-1|11|once|.|TRBJ2-1
CSARLVDEQFF
TGCAGCGCACGACTAGTAGATGAGCAGTTCTTC
>TRBV4-1|15|.|.|TRBJ1-4
CASSQDTGRREKLFF
TGCGCCAGCAGCCAAGATACGGGGCGTCGAGAAAAACTGTTTTTT
>TRBV10-1|18|.|TRBD2|TRBJ2-3
CASTEPPGLAGSTDTQYF
TGCGCCAGCACCGAGCCGCCTGGACTAGCGGGGAGCACAGATACGCAGTATTTT
>TRBV5-4|16|.|.|TRBJ1-1
CASSSPITGMNTEAFF
TGTGCCAGCAGCTCACCGATCACAGGGATGAACACTGAAGCTTTCTTT
>TRBV11-2|15|.|.|TRBJ1-4
CASSSDSTYNEKLFF
TGTGCCAGCAGTTCGGACTCAACCTACAATGAAAAACTGTTTTTT
>TRBV5-4|15|once|TRBD1|TRBJ1-1
CASSYEGAKNTEAFF
TGTGCCAGCAGCTATGAGGGGGCGAAGAACACTGAAGCTTTCTTT
>TRBV19|15|.|TRBD2|TRBJ2-1
CASSSGLADYNEQFF
TGTGCCAGTAGTAGTGGACTAGCGGATTACAATGAGCAGTTCTTC
>TRBV4-1|19|.|TRBD2|TRBJ2-2
CASSQATGTSGSRTGELFF
TGCGCCAGCAGCCAAGCTACCGGGACTAGCGGGAGCCGGACCGGGGAGCTGTTTTTT
>TRBV14|15|.|TRBD1|TRBJ1-3
CASSRDSRSGNTIYF
TGTGCCAGCAGCAGGGACAGCCGCTCTGGAAACACCATATATTTT
>TRBV19|14|.|TRBD1|TRBJ1-1
CASSIGRDSTEAFF
TGTGCCAGTAGTATTGGCCGGGACAGCACTGAAGCTTTCTTT
>TRBV14|11|.|.|TRBJ2-7
CASSRDYEQYF
TGTGCCAGCAGCCGGGACTACGAGCAGTACTTC
>TRBV7-2|14|.|.|TRBJ2-1
CASSLAGASREQFF
TGTGCCAGCAGCTTAGCGGGGGCTAGCCGGGAGCAGTTCTTC
>TRBV7-9|13|.|.|TRBJ2-3
CASSLDGADTQYF
TGTGCCAGCAGCTTAGACGGGGCAGATACGCAGTATTTT
>TRBV5-6|16|.|.|TRBJ1-3
CASSPGGDEPGNTIYF
TGTGCCAGCAGCCCGGGTGGGGATGAGCCTGGAAACACCATATATTTT
>TRBV7-2|15|.|TRBD1|TRBJ2-2
CASSLGQWNTGELFF
TGTGCCAGCAGCTTGGGACAGTGGAACACCGGGGAGCTGTTTTTT
>TRBV27|15|.|TRBD1|TRBJ2-5
CASSRRWDSQETQYF
TGTGCCAGCAGTCGAAGATGGGACAGTCAAGAGACCCAGTACTTC
>TRBV5-1|13|.|.|TRBJ2-3
CASSSTLGDTQYF
TGCGCCAGCAGCTCAACATTGGGGGATACGCAGTATTTT
>TRBV6-5|15|.|.|TRBJ1-2
CASSYSIGINYGYTF
TGTGCCAGCAGTTACTCGATCGGGATTAACTATGGCTACACCTTC
>TRBV5-5|15|few|.|TRBJ1-1
CASTKSDRPGDEAFF
TGTGCCAGCACTAAATCGGATAGGCCTGGGGATGAAGCTTTCTTT
>TRBV30|11|.|.|TRBJ1-1
CAWTGLVEAFF
TGTGCCTGGACCGGGCTGGTTGAAGCTTTCTTT
>TRBV5-1|17|.|.|TRBJ2-3
CASSLAGWEKNTDTQYF
TGCGCCAGCAGCTTGGCCGGTTGGGAGAAAAACACAGATACGCAGTATTTT
>TRBV5-1|13|.|.|TRBJ2-7
CASSLAGAWEQYF
TGCGCCAGCAGCTTGGCGGGGGCTTGGGAGCAGTACTTC
>TRBV2|14|.|.|TRBJ1-1
CASSAIRGNTEAFF
TGTGCCAGCAGCGCGATAAGGGGGAACACTGAAGCTTTCTTT
>TRBV19|14|.|TRBD2|TRBJ2-3
CASSKAGGTDTQYF
TGTGCCAGTAGTAAGGCGGGAGGGACAGATACGCAGTATTTT
>TRBV7-9|13|.|.|TRBJ2-2
CASSIDGTGELFF
TGTGCCAGCAGCATTGACGGCACCGGGGAGCTGTTTTTT
>TRBV7-9|16|once|TRBD2|TRBJ2-3
CASSPRTSGYTDTQYF
TGTGCCAGCAGCCCTAGGACTAGCGGATACACAGATACGCAGTATTTT
>TRBV29-1|13|.|TRBD2|TRBJ2-5
CSVQTSGEETQYF
TGCAGCGTCCAGACTAGCGGAGAAGAGACCCAGTACTTC
>TRBV10-3|16|.|.|TRBJ2-3
CAISESMAGIGDTQYF
TGTGCCATCAGTGAGTCGATGGCGGGAATTGGAGATACGCAGTATTTT
>TRBV9|15|.|.|TRBJ1-4
CASSVSGATNEKLFF
TGTGCCAGCAGCGTCTCGGGAGCAACTAATGAAAAACTGTTTTTT
>TRBV30|15|.|.|TRBJ1-2
CAWSVRRALLYGYTF
TGTGCCTGGAGTGTACGGCGGGCCTTACTCTATGGCTACACCTTC
>TRBV11-3|12|.|.|TRBJ2-3
CASSSRTDTQYF
TGTGCCAGCAGCTCGCGCACAGATACGCAGTATTTT
>TRBV5-6|15|.|.|TRBJ1-4
CASTTLESGNEKLFF
TGTGCCAGCACCACACTAGAGTCGGGGAATGAAAAACTGTTTTTT
>TRBV4-3|16|.|TRBD1|TRBJ2-5
CASSQASGQGSETQYF
TGCGCCAGCAGCCAAGCGTCTGGACAGGGATCCGAGACCCAGTACTTC
>TRBV10-2|18|.|.|TRBJ2-3
CASSESTERWLIADTQYF
TGCGCCAGCAGTGAAAGTACGGAGCGCTGGCTTATCGCAGATACGCAGTATTTT
>TRBV15|14|.|TRBD2|TRBJ2-1
CATSRLAGHNEQFF
TGTGCCACCAGCAGACTAGCGGGGCACAATGAGCAGTTCTTC
>TRBV2|12|.|.|TRBJ2-7
CASSEWGYEQYF
TGTGCCAGCAGTGAATGGGGGTACGAGCAGTACTTC
>TRBV7-9|14|.|.|TRBJ1-3
CASSLGVLENTIYF
TGTGCCAGCAGCTTGGGGGTTTTAGAAAACACCATATATTTT
>TRBV9|13|.|.|TRBJ2-1
CASSTRPDNEQFF
TGTGCCAGCAGCACCCGACCGGACAATGAGCAGTTCTTC
>TRBV10-1|14|.|.|TRBJ2-7
CASSPKYISYEQYF
TGCGCCAGCAGTCCTAAGTATATCTCCTACGAGCAGTACTTC
>TRBV5-6|15|.|.|TRBJ2-5
CASSPLNGRKETQYF
TGTGCCAGCAGCCCCCTTAATGGGAGGAAAGAGACCCAGTACTTC
>TRBV11-2|13|.|.|TRBJ2-2
CASLSPDTGELFF
TGTGCCAGCTTGAGCCCCGATACCGGGGAGCTGTTTTTT